The T cell receptor (beta chain) under discussion was sequenced for a study of patients and donors after allogeneic stem cell transplantation. One entry per CDR3 protein, called by TCRdb with MiXCR from the RT-PCR reads. The sample contains over 350,000 distinct CDR3 sequences, more than 15% of which appear only once. Germline values: CDR1 SNHLY, CDR2 FYNNEI. CDR3 length: 13 residues. The V and J ends lost 6 bases and 8 bases, in that order; junction bases with no gene match: 7. The receptor was isolated from a human donor who was either an allogeneic HSCT recipient or a stem cell or donor lymphocyte infusion donor (not recorded which). It is not recorded whose cells these are; they may come from a transplant donor. The rearrangement joins TRBV2 to TRBJ1-1; TRBD1 matches at 9 bases. Sample: blood, either unsorted or a sorted T cell fraction (not recorded which). DNA for the CDR3: TGTGCCAGCAGCACAGGGGGCGCGAGGGAAGCTTTCTTT. This sequence encodes CASSTGGAREAFF. The full variable domain, its missing parts supplied by reference TRBV2 and TRBJ1-1, is EPEVTQTPSHQVTQMGQEVILRCVPISNHLYFYWYRQILGQKVEFLVSFYNNEISEKSEIFDDQFSVERPDGSNFTLKIRSTKLEDSAMYFCASSTGGAREAFFGQGTRLTVV.